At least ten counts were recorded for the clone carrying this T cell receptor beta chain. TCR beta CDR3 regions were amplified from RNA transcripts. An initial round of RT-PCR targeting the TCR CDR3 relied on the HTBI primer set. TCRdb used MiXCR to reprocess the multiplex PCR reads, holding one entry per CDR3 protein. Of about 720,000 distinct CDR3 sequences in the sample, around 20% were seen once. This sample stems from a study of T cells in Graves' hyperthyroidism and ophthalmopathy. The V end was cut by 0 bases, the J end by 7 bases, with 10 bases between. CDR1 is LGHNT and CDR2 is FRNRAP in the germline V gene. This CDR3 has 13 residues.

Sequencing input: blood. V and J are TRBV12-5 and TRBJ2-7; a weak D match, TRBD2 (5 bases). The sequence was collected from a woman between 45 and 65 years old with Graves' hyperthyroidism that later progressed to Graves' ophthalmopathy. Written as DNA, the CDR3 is TGTGCTAGTGGTTTGGTCCTAGGAGGAGAGCAGTACTTC. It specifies CASGLVLGGEQYF. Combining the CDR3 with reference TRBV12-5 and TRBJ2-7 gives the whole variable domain DARVTQTPRHKVTEMGQEVTMRCQPILGHNTVFWYRQTMMQGLELLAYFRNRAPLDDSGMPKDRFSAEMPDATLATLKIQPSEPRDSAVYFCASGLVLGGEQYFGPGTRLTVT.